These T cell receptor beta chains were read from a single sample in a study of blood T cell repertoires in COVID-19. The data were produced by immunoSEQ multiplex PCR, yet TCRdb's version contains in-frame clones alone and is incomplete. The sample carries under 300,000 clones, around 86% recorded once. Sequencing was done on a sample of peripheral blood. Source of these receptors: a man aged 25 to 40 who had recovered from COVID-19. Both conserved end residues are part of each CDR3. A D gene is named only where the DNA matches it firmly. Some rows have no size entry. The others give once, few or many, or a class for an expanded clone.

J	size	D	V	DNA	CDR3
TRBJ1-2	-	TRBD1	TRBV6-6	TGTGCCAGCAGTTACGAGGGGACAGGGGTTTCTTATGGCTACACCTTC	CASSYEGTGVSYGYTF
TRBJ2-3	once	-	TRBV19	TGTGCCAGTAGTATCTGGGAGGCCGGAGATACGCAGTATTTT	CASSIWEAGDTQYF
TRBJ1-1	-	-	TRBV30	TGTGCCTGGAGTGTACAAAGGGTTATAAGGGGTACTGAAGCTTTCTTT	CAWSVQRVIRGTEAFF
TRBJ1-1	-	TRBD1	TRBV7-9	TGTGCCAGCAGCTCCGGGACAGGACACACTGAAGCTTTCTTT	CASSSGTGHTEAFF
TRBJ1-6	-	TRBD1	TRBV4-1	TGCGCCAGCAGCCAAGAGGGGACAGTCGGTCCCCTCCACTTT	CASSQEGTVGPLHF
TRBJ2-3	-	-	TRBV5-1	TGCGCCAGCAGCTTGGTACAGAACACAGATACGCAGTATTTT	CASSLVQNTDTQYF
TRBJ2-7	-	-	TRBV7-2	TGTGCCAGCAGCTACTACGACCCCGTCTCCTACGAGCAGTACTTC	CASSYYDPVSYEQYF
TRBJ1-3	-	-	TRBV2	TGTGCCAGCACCCAGGGCTCTGGAAACACCATATATTTT	CASTQGSGNTIYF
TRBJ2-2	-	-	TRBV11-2	TGTGCCAGCAGCCCAGACGCGTGGAGCACCGGGGAGCTGTTTTTT	CASSPDAWSTGELFF
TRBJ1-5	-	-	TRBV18	TGTGCCAGCTCACCACCTTCCCAGGGCTCCAATCAGCCCCAGCATTTT	CASSPPSQGSNQPQHF
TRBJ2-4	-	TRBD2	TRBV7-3	TGTGCCAGCAGCTCGTCGACTAGCGGGGATCAGTACTTC	CASSSSTSGDQYF
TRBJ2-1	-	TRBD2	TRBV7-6	TGTGCCAGCAGCTTAGCGGGGGGGGTGGATGCGCAGTTCTTC	CASSLAGGVDAQFF
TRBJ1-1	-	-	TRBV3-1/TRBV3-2	TGTGCCAGCTCCCCACCTACAGGGTGGGGGAACACTGAAGCTTTCTTT	CASSPPTGWGNTEAFF
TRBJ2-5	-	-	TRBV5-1	TGCGCCAGCAGCCCTAGTTACTTGGAGACCCAGTACTTC	CASSPSYLETQYF
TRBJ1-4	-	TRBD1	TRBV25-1	TGTGCCAGCAGTGAATATAGGACAGGGGACGAAAAACTGTTTTTT	CASSEYRTGDEKLFF
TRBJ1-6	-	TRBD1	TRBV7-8	TGTGCCAGCAGTCCGACGGGACAGGGTTCACCCCTCCACTTT	CASSPTGQGSPLHF
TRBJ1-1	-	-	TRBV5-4	TGTGCCACCTCTATTGGAGGGAGCACCTTGAACACTGAAGCTTTCTTT	CATSIGGSTLNTEAFF
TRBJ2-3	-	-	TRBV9	TGTGCCAGCAGCTTGAGACTCTACCCCACAGATACGCAGTATTTT	CASSLRLYPTDTQYF
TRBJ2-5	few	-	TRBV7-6	TGTGCCAGCAGCTTAGACTCCGGGGGTGGTCAAGAGACCCAGTACTTC	CASSLDSGGGQETQYF
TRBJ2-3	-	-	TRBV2	TGTGCCAGCAGTTACACAGATACGCAGTATTTT	CASSYTDTQYF
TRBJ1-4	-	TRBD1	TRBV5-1	TGCGCCAGCAGCTCACTCCCTGACAGGGTGGGGGAAAAACTGTTTTTT	CASSSLPDRVGEKLFF
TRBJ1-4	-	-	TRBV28	TGTGCCAGCAGTCTACGGACGACAGGTCTGTTTTTT	CASSLRTTGLFF
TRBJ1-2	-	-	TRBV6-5	TGTGCCACCGGGCAGGGGTATGGCTACACCTTC	CATGQGYGYTF
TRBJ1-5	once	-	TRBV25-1	TGTGCCAGCAGTGAATTTCGGCGGGATCAGCCCCAGCATTTT	CASSEFRRDQPQHF
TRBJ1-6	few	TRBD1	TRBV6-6	TGTGCCAGCCGACAGGGCGGCCAAGCTTCACCCCTCCACTTT	CASRQGGQASPLHF
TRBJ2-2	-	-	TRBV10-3	TGTGCCATCAGTGAGTCATCTTCGACAGGACCAAACACCGGGGAGCTGTTTTTT	CAISESSSTGPNTGELFF
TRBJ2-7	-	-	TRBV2	TGTGCCAGCAAGGACAGTGGGGTTGGGGAGCAGTACTTC	CASKDSGVGEQYF
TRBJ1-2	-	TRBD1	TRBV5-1	TGCGCCAGCAGCTTGGACAGGGGGTATGGCTACACCTTC	CASSLDRGYGYTF
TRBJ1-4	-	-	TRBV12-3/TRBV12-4	TGTGCCAGCAGTTTGGGGGGGAATGAAAAACTGTTTTTT	CASSLGGNEKLFF
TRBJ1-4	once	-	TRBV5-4	TGTGCCAGCAGCTTCGGTATTCCAGGGGCAAGCGAAAAACTGTTTTTT	CASSFGIPGASEKLFF
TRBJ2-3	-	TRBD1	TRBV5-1	TGCGCCAGCAGCCGGGACAGGGCGGACACAGATACGCAGTATTTT	CASSRDRADTDTQYF
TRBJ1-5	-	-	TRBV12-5	TGTGCTAGTGGTTTGGTACGGGGATTTAGCAATCAGCCCCAGCATTTT	CASGLVRGFSNQPQHF
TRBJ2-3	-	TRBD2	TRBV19	TGTGCCAGCCGGGGGGGGGTCGTAGACCCAGATACGCAGTATTTT	CASRGGVVDPDTQYF
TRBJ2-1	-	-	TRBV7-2	TGTGCCAGCAGCTTAGACCTCGCCAGCAATGAGCAGTTCTTC	CASSLDLASNEQFF
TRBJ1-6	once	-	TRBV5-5	TGTGCCAGCAGCTTGGGGGGAGATTCACCCCTCCACTTT	CASSLGGDSPLHF
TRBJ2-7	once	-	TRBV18	TGTGCCAGCTCACCGTCGTTTCAAGCGAGCTACGAGCAGTACTTC	CASSPSFQASYEQYF
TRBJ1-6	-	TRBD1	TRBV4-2	TGTGCCAGCAGCCAAGGGCCCGGGACAGGGAATTCACCCCTCCACTTT	CASSQGPGTGNSPLHF
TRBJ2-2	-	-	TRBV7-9	TGTGCCAGCAGCTTACCGGGGGCCGGGGAGCTGTTTTTT	CASSLPGAGELFF
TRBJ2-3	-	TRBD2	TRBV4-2	TGTGCCAGCAGCCAAGATTGGCGGGGGGCTAGCACAGATACGCAGTATTTT	CASSQDWRGASTDTQYF
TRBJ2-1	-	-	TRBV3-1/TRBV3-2	TGTGCCAGCAGCCTCAGGGGCAATGAGCAGTTCTTC	CASSLRGNEQFF
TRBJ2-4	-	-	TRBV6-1	TGTGCCAGCAGTGGCCTGTTGGGACAAAAGTCGGAAAACATTCAGTACTTC	CASSGLLGQKSENIQYF
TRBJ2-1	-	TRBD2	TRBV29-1	TGCAGCGGAACGACTAGCGGGGTTAACAATGAGCAGTTCTTC	CSGTTSGVNNEQFF
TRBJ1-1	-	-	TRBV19	TGTGCCAGTAGCGGACAGATGAACACTGAAGCTTTCTTT	CASSGQMNTEAFF
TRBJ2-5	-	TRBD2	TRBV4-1	TGCGCCAGCAGCCAAGCCCCGGGGGGGGAAGAGACCCAGTACTTC	CASSQAPGGEETQYF
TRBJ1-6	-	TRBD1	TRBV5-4	TGTGCCAGCAGCTTGGGACAGGGATTGGGGTCACCCCTCCACTTT	CASSLGQGLGSPLHF
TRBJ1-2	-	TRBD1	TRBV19	TGTGCCAGTCGGGACAGGTCGCTGGGCCATGGCTACACCTTC	CASRDRSLGHGYTF
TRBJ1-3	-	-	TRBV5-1	TGCGCCAGCAGCTATCTGGGGGGGACTGGTGGAAACACCATATATTTT	CASSYLGGTGGNTIYF
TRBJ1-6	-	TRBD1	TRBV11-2	TGTGCCAGCAGCCGACAGGGTAACCATTCACCCCTCCACTTT	CASSRQGNHSPLHF
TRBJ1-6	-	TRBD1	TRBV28	TGTGCCAGCAGTTTGGCCTCGGGACAGGGAAATTCACCCCTCCACTTT	CASSLASGQGNSPLHF
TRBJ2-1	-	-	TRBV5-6	TGTGCCAGCAGCTTGGGTCGACCTAGTTACTACAATGAGCAGTTCTTC	CASSLGRPSYYNEQFF
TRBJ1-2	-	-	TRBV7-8	TGTGCCAGCAGCTTACCTTCGAACAGTCCCTCCGGCTACACCTTC	CASSLPSNSPSGYTF
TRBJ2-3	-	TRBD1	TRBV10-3	TGTGCCATCGGACAGGGTCCAGCAGATACGCAGTATTTT	CAIGQGPADTQYF